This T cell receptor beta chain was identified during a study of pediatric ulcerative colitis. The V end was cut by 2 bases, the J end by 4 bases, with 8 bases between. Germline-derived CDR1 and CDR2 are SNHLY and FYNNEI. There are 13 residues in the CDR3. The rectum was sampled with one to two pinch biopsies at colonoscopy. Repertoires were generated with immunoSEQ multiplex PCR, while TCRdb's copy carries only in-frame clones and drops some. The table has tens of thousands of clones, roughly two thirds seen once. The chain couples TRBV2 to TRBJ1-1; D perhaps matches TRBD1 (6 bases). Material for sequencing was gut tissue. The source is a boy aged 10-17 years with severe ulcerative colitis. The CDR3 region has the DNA TGTGCCAGCAGTGAACAGGGGAGCACTGAAGCTTTCTTT. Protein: CASSEQGSTEAFF.